Listed below are T cell receptor beta chains from one sample, sequenced in a study of cytomegalovirus exposure and HLA in healthy donors. TCRdb's table, derived via immunoSEQ multiplex PCR, lists solely in-frame clones and lacks some. The sample lists 150,000 to 200,000 clones, 79% occurring once. The sample was PBMCs. The source of these receptors is a woman aged 30 to 39 in good health and CMV-seropositive. Both conserved end residues are part of each CDR3. Fields, in order: CDR3 length, clone size, V gene, J gene, D gene, CDR3 protein, CDR3 DNA. The D gene is left open where the match is weak. Clone size is given for some rows only: seen once, a few or many times, or a class if the clone is expanded.

14,once,TRBV11-2,TRBJ1-2,NA,CASSLGGQNYGYTF,TGTGCCAGCAGCTTAGGTGGGCAGAACTATGGCTACACCTTC
15,NA,TRBV7-2,TRBJ1-4,TRBD1,CASSLTGVSNEKLFF,TGTGCCAGCAGCTTAACAGGGGTCTCTAATGAAAAACTGTTTTTT
11,NA,TRBV9,TRBJ1-2,NA,CASSEGLGYTF,TGTGCCAGCAGCGAGGGGCTAGGCTACACCTTC
12,NA,TRBV6-1,TRBJ2-1,TRBD2,CASSRTSDEQFF,TGTGCCAGCAGTCGAACTAGCGATGAGCAGTTCTTC
13,NA,TRBV19,TRBJ1-1,NA,CASNSGMGTEAFF,TGTGCCAGTAACTCGGGGATGGGCACTGAAGCTTTCTTT
13,NA,TRBV11-2,TRBJ2-1,NA,CASSLRTVGLRFF,TGTGCCAGCAGCTTAAGGACTGTGGGATTGAGGTTCTTC
18,NA,TRBV7-2,TRBJ2-6,TRBD1,CASSLARKGAAGANVLTF,TGTGCCAGCAGCTTAGCGCGAAAGGGGGCAGCTGGGGCCAACGTCCTGACTTTC
13,NA,TRBV5-1,TRBJ2-2,NA,CASSAGYSGELFF,TGCGCCAGCAGCGCAGGGTATTCCGGGGAGCTGTTTTTT
14,NA,TRBV27,TRBJ2-7,TRBD2,CASSRQREGYEQYF,TGTGCCAGCAGTCGCCAGCGGGAGGGATACGAGCAGTACTTC
15,NA,TRBV7-6,TRBJ1-2,NA,CASSPRAAVNYGYTF,TGTGCCAGCAGCCCACGAGCGGCAGTGAACTATGGCTACACCTTC
15,NA,TRBV27,TRBJ2-1,NA,CASSSEDPSYNEQFF,TGTGCCAGCAGTTCGGAGGACCCCTCCTACAATGAGCAGTTCTTC
13,NA,TRBV7-9,TRBJ2-7,TRBD1,CASSLDRVYEQYF,TGTGCCAGCAGCCTAGACAGGGTCTACGAGCAGTACTTC
14,NA,TRBV30,TRBJ1-5,NA,CAWSRGISNQPQHF,TGTGCCTGGAGTAGGGGTATAAGCAATCAGCCCCAGCATTTT
13,NA,TRBV5-1,TRBJ1-1,TRBD1,CASSLRGLTEAFF,TGCGCCAGCAGCCTCAGGGGGCTTACTGAAGCTTTCTTT
15,NA,TRBV29-1,TRBJ2-3,TRBD2,CSVGTSGSWADTQYF,TGCAGCGTTGGGACTAGCGGGAGCTGGGCAGATACGCAGTATTTT
15,NA,TRBV15,TRBJ1-4,TRBD1,CATSRDGQANEKLFF,TGTGCCACCAGCAGAGATGGACAGGCAAATGAAAAACTGTTTTTT
12,NA,TRBV5-6,TRBJ1-1,NA,CASSLVGGAAFF,TGTGCCAGCAGCTTGGTTGGGGGCGCGGCTTTCTTT
13,NA,TRBV5-1,TRBJ2-3,NA,CASSPVSTDTQYF,TGCGCCAGCAGCCCCGTGAGCACAGATACGCAGTATTTT
16,NA,TRBV18,TRBJ1-3,NA,CASSPRLGAEGNTIYF,TGTGCCAGCTCACCAAGACTGGGGGCGGAAGGAAACACCATATATTTT
15,NA,TRBV4-3,TRBJ2-3,TRBD1,CASSHLTGMENTQYF,TGCGCCAGCAGCCACTTGACAGGGATGGAGAATACGCAGTATTTT
14,NA,TRBV10-2,TRBJ2-5,TRBD1,CASSEFYRGETQYF,TGCGCCAGCAGTGAGTTCTACAGGGGAGAGACCCAGTACTTC
18,NA,TRBV9,TRBJ2-1,TRBD2,CASSVSGGGANRYNEQFF,TGTGCCAGCAGCGTTAGCGGGGGAGGAGCCAATCGCTACAATGAGCAGTTCTTC
16,NA,TRBV4-3,TRBJ2-5,TRBD2,CASSQGRRLAEETQYF,TGCGCCAGCAGCCAAGGCAGGAGACTAGCGGAAGAGACCCAGTACTTC
12,NA,TRBV28,TRBJ2-3,NA,CASCGGSDTQYF,TGTGCCAGCTGTGGGGGGTCAGATACGCAGTATTTT
13,NA,TRBV7-9,TRBJ2-7,TRBD1,CASSFPGGREQYF,TGTGCCAGCAGCTTCCCAGGGGGCCGCGAGCAGTACTTC
15,NA,TRBV6-5,TRBJ2-1,TRBD2,CASSYSGWGGNEQFF,TGTGCCAGCAGTTACTCTGGTTGGGGGGGCAATGAGCAGTTCTTC
14,few,TRBV11-3,TRBJ1-5,NA,CASSLGGGQKPQHF,TGTGCCAGCAGCTTAGGGGGGGGGCAGAAGCCCCAGCATTTT
16,NA,TRBV13,TRBJ2-5,NA,CASSNRQKGYQETQYF,TGTGCCAGCAGCAACCGACAGAAGGGGTACCAAGAGACCCAGTACTTC
18,NA,TRBV7-8,TRBJ1-3,NA,CASSSFRLLAGTGNTIYF,TGTGCCAGCAGCTCCTTTAGATTGTTGGCAGGGACTGGAAACACCATATATTTT
13,NA,TRBV10-1,TRBJ1-5,NA,CASSQGSEQPQHF,TGCGCCAGCAGTCAGGGGTCCGAACAGCCCCAGCATTTT
15,once,TRBV5-8,TRBJ2-7,NA,CASKRQQGHSYEQYF,TGTGCCAGCAAAAGACAACAGGGCCACTCCTACGAGCAGTACTTC
15,NA,TRBV27,TRBJ1-5,NA,CASAGFPYVNQPQHF,TGTGCCAGCGCGGGTTTCCCCTACGTCAATCAGCCCCAGCATTTT
16,few,TRBV11-3,TRBJ2-3,NA,CASSYSGRDSSGTQYF,TGTGCCAGCAGCTATAGCGGACGGGATAGTAGCGGTACGCAGTATTTT
17,NA,TRBV27,TRBJ2-1,TRBD1,CASSLALGGLSYNEQFF,TGTGCCAGCAGTTTAGCCTTAGGGGGCCTCTCCTACAATGAGCAGTTCTTC
16,NA,TRBV5-1,TRBJ2-5,TRBD1,CASRYLGTGDQETQYF,TGCGCCAGCAGGTACCTCGGGACAGGGGACCAAGAGACCCAGTACTTC
14,few,TRBV5-1,TRBJ1-1,NA,CASRFAGVNTEAFF,TGCGCCAGCAGGTTTGCAGGGGTCAACACTGAAGCTTTCTTT
13,few,TRBV10-2,TRBJ1-2,NA,CASSGRTNYGYTF,TGCGCCAGCAGTGGGCGGACTAACTATGGCTACACCTTC
17,NA,TRBV4-3,TRBJ1-1,TRBD1,CASSQWGQGAEEAEAFF,TGCGCCAGCAGCCAATGGGGACAGGGGGCCGAGGAGGCTGAAGCTTTCTTT